This T cell receptor beta chain was sequenced in a study of T cell responses to AZD1222 COVID-19 vaccine. Profiling relied on immunoSEQ multiplex PCR, and the TCRdb table lists in-frame clones only, not all of them. In the table there are 100,000 to 150,000 clones, around nine tenths of which are singletons. Notes on the study in general: Most donors were white British and more were female, and clonal diversity was possibly underestimated. Only a handful of AZD1222 recipients, more than 5 in all, had baseline seropositivity.

About this clone itself: The antigen is undetermined.

Trimming took 3 bases from V and 5 from J; bases not matched to a gene: 8. The CDR3 length is 15 residues. CDR1 and CDR2 from the germline V gene are SGHNT and YYREEE (reference sequence). The rearrangement uses TRBV5-4 and TRBJ2-5; 9 bases are shared with TRBD1. The source of this sequence is an adult in good health. The sample here was peripheral blood, taken on day 0 of AZD1222 vaccination. CDR3 region: CASSSRTGEQETQYF. The DNA of the CDR3 is TGTGCCAGCAGCTCCCGGACAGGGGAACAGGAGACCCAGTACTTC.